This T cell receptor beta chain was captured in a study of CD8+ T cells in alopecia areata (dated by TCRdb to between 2017 and 2018). Turning to the overall study: Treated patients were enrolled in an open-label pilot trial of oral tofacitinib, 5 to 10 mg twice daily, for moderate-to-severe alopecia areata. Amplification of TCRbeta CDR3 regions was done by immunoSEQ multiplex PCR using 35 Vbeta forward primers and 13 Jbeta reverse primers. Biopsies were taken from tofacitinib-treated patients at baseline and again at 4 and 24 weeks into treatment, and several of those patients also had a later scalp biopsy. Human TCRbeta sequencing covered scalp tissue and sorted CD4+ and CD8+ peripheral blood T cells from patchy and totalis/universalis alopecia areata patients and healthy controls. High-throughput TCRbeta sequencing was used to examine T cell clonal expansion in alopecia areata in both the C3H/HeJ mouse model and human patients. RNA was extracted with the PAXgene miRNA kit for fixed scalp, the miRNeasy kit for PBMCs, and the RNeasy kit for mouse skin. Scalp clonality was compared across normal scalp (n=4), patchy alopecia areata scalp (n=8), and alopecia totalis/universalis scalp (n=8). Tofacitinib was administered for 6 to 18 months, and 6 months of follow-up off drug were then conducted to assess delayed response and recurrence.

On this clone itself: This clone's antigen is unknown. It has no much larger one-base neighbor in the sample; base qualities were not kept.

From alopecia areata patients, peripheral blood was collected along with lesional scalp punch biopsies. PBMCs were isolated by density centrifugation and stained for CD3, CD4 and CD8, and CD4+ and CD8+ T cells were sorted on a FACSAria. On the study overall, not on this receptor specifically: Shared TCR sequences between patients were less evident than in mice, which may be partly attributable to HLA diversity in the patient population. Higher clonality and more expanded CD8+ clones were observed in lesional scalp than in normal scalp, particularly in alopecia totalis/universalis, a finding suggestive of antigenic drive. Unlike mouse skin, which is dominated by gammadelta T cells, normal human skin has resident alphabeta T cells that are also sequenced, and this complicates analysis of the scalp TCR repertoire.

Libraries came from the immunoSEQ multiplex PCR assay. For TCR sequencing, RNA was extracted from every sample and reverse transcribed into cDNA to serve as template. SuperScript III was used for first-strand cDNA synthesis, primed with a 2:1 mix of oligo-dT and random hexamers. A synthetic immune receptor repertoire was used to assess amplification bias, and residual bias was removed computationally. On the authors' methods: Raw reads were preprocessed for error removal, and CDR3 was defined according to IMGT conventions as running from the conserved cysteine to phenylalanine. Clonality was calculated as 1 minus Shannon entropy normalized by log2 of the number of productive unique TCRs. Scalp TCRbeta sequences were cross-referenced with sorted blood CD4 and CD8 repertoires so that the CD4 or CD8 identity of scalp clones could be inferred. TCRdb's version of the immuneACCESS table is confined to in-frame rearrangements and falls short of the full clone set. An unresolved V gene accounts for under half of the shortfall where checked; the remainder is of unknown origin. V, J and clone size were drawn from that table, and D and trimming were deduced from the DNA. This sample is represented by 110,000 or so clones; around two fifths of them were singletons. The top ten clones comprise roughly 3.2% of the sample.

The CDR3 numbers 14 residues from cysteine through phenylalanine. Left in the record is the CDR3 DNA by itself, 42 bases read in frame from the first base. V and J are truncated by 5 bases and 1 base respectively, leaving an intervening sequence of 12 bases. CDR1 and CDR2 (SEHNR, FQNEAQ) derive from the germline V gene (reference sequence). The specimen was CD4+ T cells sorted from blood. This sequence was found in a human donor with alopecia areata. The chain is assembled from TRBV7-9 and TRBJ2-7; a tentative D match to TRBD1 spans 6 bases. The DNA sequence is TGTGCCAGCAGCCCAAGGGGGAATTCCTACGAGCAGTACTTC. It specifies CASSPRGNSYEQYF.